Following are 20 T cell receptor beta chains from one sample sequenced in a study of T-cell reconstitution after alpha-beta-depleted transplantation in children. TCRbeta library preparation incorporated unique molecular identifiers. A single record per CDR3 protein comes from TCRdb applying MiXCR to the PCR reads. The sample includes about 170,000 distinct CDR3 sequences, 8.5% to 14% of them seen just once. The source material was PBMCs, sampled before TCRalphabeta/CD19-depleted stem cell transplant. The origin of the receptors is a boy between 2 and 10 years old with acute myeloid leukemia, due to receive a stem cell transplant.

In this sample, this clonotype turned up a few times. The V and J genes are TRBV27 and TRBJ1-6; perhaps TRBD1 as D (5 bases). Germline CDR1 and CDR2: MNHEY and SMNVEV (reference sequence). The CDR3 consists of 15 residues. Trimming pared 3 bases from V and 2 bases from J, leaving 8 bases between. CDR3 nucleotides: TGTGCCAGCAGTTTCGGGGGTACCTATAATTCACCCCTCCACTTT. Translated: CASSFGGTYNSPLHF.

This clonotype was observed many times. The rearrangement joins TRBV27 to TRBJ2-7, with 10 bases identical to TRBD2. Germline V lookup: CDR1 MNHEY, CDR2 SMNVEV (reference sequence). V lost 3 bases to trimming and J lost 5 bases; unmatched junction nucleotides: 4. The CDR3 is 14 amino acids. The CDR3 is CASSLQLAGDEQYF. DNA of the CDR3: TGTGCCAGCAGTTTGCAGCTAGCGGGAGACGAGCAGTACTTC.

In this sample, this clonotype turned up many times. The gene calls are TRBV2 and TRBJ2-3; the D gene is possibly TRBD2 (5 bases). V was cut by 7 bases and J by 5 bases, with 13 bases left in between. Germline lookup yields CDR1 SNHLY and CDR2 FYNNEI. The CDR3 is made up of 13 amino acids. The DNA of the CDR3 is TGTGCCAGCATAATAGGGAGAGGAGATACGCAGTATTTT. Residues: CASIIGRGDTQYF. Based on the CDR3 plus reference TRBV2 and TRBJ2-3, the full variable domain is EPEVTQTPSHQVTQMGQEVILRCVPISNHLYFYWYRQILGQKVEFLVSFYNNEISEKSEIFDDQFSVERPDGSNFTLKIRSTKLEDSAMYFCASIIGRGDTQYFGPGTRLTVL.

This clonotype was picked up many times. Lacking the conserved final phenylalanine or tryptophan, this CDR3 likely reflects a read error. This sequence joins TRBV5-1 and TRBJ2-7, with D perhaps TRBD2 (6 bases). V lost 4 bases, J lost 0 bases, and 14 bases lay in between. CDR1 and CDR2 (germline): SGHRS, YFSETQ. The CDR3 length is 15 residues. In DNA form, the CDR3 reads TGCGCCAGCAGCCTCGGGACTGGCTTCTCCTACGAGCAGTACTTA. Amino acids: CASSLGTGFSYEQYL.

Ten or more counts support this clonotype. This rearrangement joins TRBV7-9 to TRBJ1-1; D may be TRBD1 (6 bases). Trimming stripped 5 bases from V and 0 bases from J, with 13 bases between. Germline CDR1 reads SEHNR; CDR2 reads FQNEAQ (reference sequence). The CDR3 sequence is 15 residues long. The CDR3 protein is CASSARTGMNTEAFF. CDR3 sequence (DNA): TGTGCCAGCAGCGCCCGAACAGGGATGAACACTGAAGCTTTCTTT.

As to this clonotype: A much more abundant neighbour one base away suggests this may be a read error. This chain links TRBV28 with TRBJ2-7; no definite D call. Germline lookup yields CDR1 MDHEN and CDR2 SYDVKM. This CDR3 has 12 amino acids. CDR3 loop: CASSRTSYEQHF. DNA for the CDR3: TGTGCCAGCAGTCGGACCTCCTACGAGCAGCACTTC.

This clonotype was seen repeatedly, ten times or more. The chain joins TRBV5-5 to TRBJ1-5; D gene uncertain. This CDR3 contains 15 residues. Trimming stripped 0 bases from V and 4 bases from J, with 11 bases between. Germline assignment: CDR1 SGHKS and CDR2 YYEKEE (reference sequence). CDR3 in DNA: TGTGCCAGCAGCTTGGATTGGGGTGGAAATCAGCCCCAGCATTTT. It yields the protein CASSLDWGGNQPQHF. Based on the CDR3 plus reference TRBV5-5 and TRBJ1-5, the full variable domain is DAGVTQSPTHLIKTRGQQVTLRCSPISGHKSVSWYQQVLGQGPQFIFQYYEKEERGRGNFPDRFSARQFPNYSSELNVNALLLGDSALYLCASSLDWGGNQPQHFGDGTRLSIL.

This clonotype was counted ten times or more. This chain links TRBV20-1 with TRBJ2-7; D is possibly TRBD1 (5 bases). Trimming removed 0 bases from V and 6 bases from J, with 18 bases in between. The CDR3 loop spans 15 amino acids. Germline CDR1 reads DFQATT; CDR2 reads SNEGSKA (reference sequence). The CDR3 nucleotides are TGCAGTGCTAGAGATCCCGGACACCATGTTACCGAGCAGTACTTC. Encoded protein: CSARDPGHHVTEQYF.

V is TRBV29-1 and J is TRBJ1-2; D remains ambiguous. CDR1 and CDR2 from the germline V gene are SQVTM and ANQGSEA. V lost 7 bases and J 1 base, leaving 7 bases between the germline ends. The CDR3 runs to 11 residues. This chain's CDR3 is CSEKNNYGYTF. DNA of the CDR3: TGCAGCGAAAAGAATAACTATGGCTACACCTTC.

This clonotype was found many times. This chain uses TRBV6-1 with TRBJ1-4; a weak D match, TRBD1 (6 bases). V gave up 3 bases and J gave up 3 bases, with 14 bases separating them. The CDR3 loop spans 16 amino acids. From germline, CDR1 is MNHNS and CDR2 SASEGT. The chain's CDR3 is CASSDYWTASNEKLFF. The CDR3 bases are TGTGCCAGCAGTGACTACTGGACAGCTTCTAATGAAAAACTGTTTTTT.

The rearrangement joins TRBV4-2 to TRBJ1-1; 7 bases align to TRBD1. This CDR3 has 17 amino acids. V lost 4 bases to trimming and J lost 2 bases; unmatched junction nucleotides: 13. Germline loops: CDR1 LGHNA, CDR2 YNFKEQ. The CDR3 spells CASSLRPSTGPNTEAFF. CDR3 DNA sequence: TGTGCCAGCAGCCTCCGGCCTTCGACAGGGCCAAACACTGAAGCTTTCTTT.

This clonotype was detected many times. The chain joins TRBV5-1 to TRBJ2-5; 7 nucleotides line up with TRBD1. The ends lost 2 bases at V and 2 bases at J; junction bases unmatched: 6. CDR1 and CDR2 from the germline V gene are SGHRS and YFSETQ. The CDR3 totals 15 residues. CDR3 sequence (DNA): TGCGCCAGCAGCTTAGGGACAGCCTCTCAAGAGACCCAGTACTTC. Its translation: CASSLGTASQETQYF.

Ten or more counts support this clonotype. Here the CDR3 DNA reads TGCGCCAGCAGCCTTGGACTAGCGGGTACCTACGAGCAGTACTTC. This sequence encodes CASSLGLAGTYEQYF. This chain links TRBV5-1 with TRBJ2-7, with TRBD2 matching over 11 bases. CDR3 length: 15 residues. V shed 4 bases, J shed 2 bases, and the junction held 5 bases outside the gene matches. The V gene's germline CDR1 is SGHRS and CDR2 YFSETQ. Supplemented by reference TRBV5-1 and TRBJ2-7, the full variable domain reads KAGVTQTPRYLIKTRGQQVTLSCSPISGHRSVSWYQQTPGQGLQFLFEYFSETQRNKGNFPGRFSGRQFSNSRSEMNVSTLELGDSALYLCASSLGLAGTYEQYFGPGTRLTVT.

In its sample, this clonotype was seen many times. CDR3 residues: CASSQQGSTGELFF. DNA for the CDR3: TGTGCCAGCAGCCAACAGGGTTCCACCGGGGAGCTGTTTTTT. This chain connects TRBV7-2 to TRBJ2-2; tentatively, D is TRBD1 (6 bases). Germline V gene lookup returns CDR1 SGHTA and CDR2 FQGNSA. The CDR3 is 14 residues long. V lost 5 bases to trimming and J lost 4 bases, with 11 bases between them.

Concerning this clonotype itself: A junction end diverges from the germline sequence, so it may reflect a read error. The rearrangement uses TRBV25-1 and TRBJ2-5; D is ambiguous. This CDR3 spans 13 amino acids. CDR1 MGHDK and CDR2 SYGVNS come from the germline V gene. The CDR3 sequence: CASTERNGETQYF. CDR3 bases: TGTGCCAGCACTGAAAGAAATGGAGAGACCCAGTACTTC.

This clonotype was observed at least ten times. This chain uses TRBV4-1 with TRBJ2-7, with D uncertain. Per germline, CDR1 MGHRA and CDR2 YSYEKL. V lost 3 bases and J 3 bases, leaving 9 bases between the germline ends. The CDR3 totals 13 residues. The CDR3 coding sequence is TGCGCCAGCAGCCACCTACTTAACTACGAGCAGTACTTC. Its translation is CASSHLLNYEQYF.

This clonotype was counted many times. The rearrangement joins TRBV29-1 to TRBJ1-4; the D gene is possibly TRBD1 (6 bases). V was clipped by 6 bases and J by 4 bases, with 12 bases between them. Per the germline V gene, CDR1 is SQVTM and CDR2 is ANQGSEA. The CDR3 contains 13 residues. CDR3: CSVGDRLNEKLFF. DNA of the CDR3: TGCAGCGTGGGTGACAGGCTTAATGAAAAACTGTTTTTT.

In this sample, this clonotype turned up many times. The CDR3 sequence is CSARASNTEAFF. The CDR3 DNA is TGCAGTGCTAGGGCCAGTAACACTGAAGCTTTCTTT. The J gene is TRBJ1-1, the V gene TRBV20-1; D gene unclear. The V and J ends lost 3 bases and 2 bases respectively, with 7 bases between them. CDR1 DFQATT and CDR2 SNEGSKA come from the germline V gene (reference sequence). This CDR3 has 12 amino acids.

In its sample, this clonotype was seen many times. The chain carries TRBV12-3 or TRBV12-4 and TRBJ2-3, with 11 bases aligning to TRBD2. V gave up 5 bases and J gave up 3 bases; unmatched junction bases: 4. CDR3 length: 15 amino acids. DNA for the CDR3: TGTGCCAGCAGTCCTAGCGGGAGGCGTACAGATACGCAGTATTTT. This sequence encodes CASSPSGRRTDTQYF.

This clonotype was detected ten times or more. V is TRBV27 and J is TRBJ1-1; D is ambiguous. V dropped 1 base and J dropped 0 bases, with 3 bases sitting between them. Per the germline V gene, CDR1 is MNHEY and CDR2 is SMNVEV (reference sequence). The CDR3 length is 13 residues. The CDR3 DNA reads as TGTGCCAGCAGTTTATACCTGAACACTGAAGCTTTCTTT. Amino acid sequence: CASSLYLNTEAFF.